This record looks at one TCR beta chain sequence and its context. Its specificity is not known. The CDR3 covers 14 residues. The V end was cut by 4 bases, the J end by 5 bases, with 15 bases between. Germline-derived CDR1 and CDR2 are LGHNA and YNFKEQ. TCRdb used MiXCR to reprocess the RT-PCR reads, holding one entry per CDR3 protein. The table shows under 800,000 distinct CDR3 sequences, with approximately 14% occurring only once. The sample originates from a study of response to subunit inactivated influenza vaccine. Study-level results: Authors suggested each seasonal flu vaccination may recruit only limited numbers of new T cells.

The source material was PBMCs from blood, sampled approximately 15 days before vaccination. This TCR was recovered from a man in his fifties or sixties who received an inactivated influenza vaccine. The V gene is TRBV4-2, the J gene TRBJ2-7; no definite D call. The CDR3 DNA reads TGTGCCAGCAGCCCGATAGGGCTGATTGACGAGCAGTACTTC. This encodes CASSPIGLIDEQYF.